This T cell receptor beta chain was recovered during a study of shared clonotypes between healthy human individuals. The germline V and J ends were trimmed by 5 bases and 0 bases, with 11 bases remaining between them. From germline, CDR1 is SGHTA and CDR2 FQGNSA. The CDR3 extends over 15 amino acids. Assay: immunoSEQ multiplex PCR; the TCRdb copy retains only in-frame clones and omits some. This sample yields 730,000 or so clones, of which approximately 75% are seen a single time; approximately 1.8% belongs to the top ten. Memory CD4+ cells were the fraction left after CD45RA+ naive selection. Findings and caveats of the study: Approximately 5.3% was the fraction of naive CD4 clonotypes found shared across four donors. Generation probabilities of non-shared clonotypes were lower (relative to those shared by all four donors).

On this clone itself: The antigen remains undetermined.

The sequenced material came from memory CD4+ T cells sorted from blood. Noted subset: CD45RA-negative fraction. The TCR comes from a woman in her 30s in good health. The J gene is TRBJ2-1, the V gene TRBV7-2; D is unresolved. DNA of the CDR3: TGTGCCAGCAGCCGTCTTGTTGGCTCCTACAATGAGCAGTTCTTC. Its translation: CASSRLVGSYNEQFF.